This T cell receptor beta chain was profiled in a study of blood T cell repertoires in COVID-19. Study information: Samples taken during acute and convalescent COVID-19 were collected in the United States, Italy and Spain. Sources were T cells, B-cell-depleted T cells, or PBMCs; the material itself was cDNA or gDNA.

Between the trimmed V and J ends, which lost 2 bases and 0 bases, there was a span of 11 bases. Germline V gene lookup returns CDR1 SGHVS and CDR2 FQNEAQ. This CDR3 is 15 amino acids long. In the original analysis: Amplified reference gene primers provided the basis for estimating nucleated cell counts. The protocol was immunoSEQ multiplex PCR, while the TCRdb copy is restricted to in-frame clones and leaves out a portion. V and J calls and clone size are given by that table; D and trimming were obtained from the DNA. Found here are tens of thousands of clones, around four fifths of them singletons; the top ten hold 5.3%.

The gene calls are TRBV7-8 and TRBJ2-7; D is perhaps TRBD2 (6 bases). The sequencing sample was made of peripheral blood. This TCR was recovered from an older man with acute or convalescent COVID-19. The CDR3 protein is CASSLMGLPSYEQYF. The CDR3 nucleotides are TGTGCCAGCAGCTTAATGGGACTTCCCTCCTACGAGCAGTACTTC. Combining the CDR3 with reference TRBV7-8 and TRBJ2-7 gives the whole variable domain GAGVSQSPRYKVAKRGQDVALRCDPISGHVSLFWYQQALGQGPEFLTYFQNEAQLDKSGLPSDRFFAERPEGSVSTLKIQRTQQEDSAVYLCASSLMGLPSYEQYFGPGTRLTVT.